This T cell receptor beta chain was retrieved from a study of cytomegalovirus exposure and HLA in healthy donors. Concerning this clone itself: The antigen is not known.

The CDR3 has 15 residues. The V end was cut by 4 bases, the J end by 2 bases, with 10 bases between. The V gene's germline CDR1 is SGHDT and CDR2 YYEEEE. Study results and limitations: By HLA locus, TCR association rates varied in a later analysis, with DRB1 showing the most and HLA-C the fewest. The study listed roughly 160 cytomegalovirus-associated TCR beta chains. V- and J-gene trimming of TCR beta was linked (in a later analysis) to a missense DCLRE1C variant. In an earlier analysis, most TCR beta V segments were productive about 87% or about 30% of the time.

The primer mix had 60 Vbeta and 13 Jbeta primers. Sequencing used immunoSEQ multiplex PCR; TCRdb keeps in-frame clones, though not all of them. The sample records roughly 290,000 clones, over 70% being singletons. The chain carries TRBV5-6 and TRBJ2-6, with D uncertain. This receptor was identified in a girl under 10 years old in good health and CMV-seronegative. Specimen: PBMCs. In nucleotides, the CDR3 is TGTGCCAGCAGCCTCAATTCAGCTGGGGCCAACGTCCTGACTTTC. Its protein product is CASSLNSAGANVLTF.